What follows are 20 T cell receptor beta chains derived from one specimen sequenced in a study of vaccination effects on CD4 cells after COVID-19. Method: immunoSEQ multiplex PCR; TCRdb's copy keeps in-frame clones and lacks some. The sample has tens of thousands of clones, about 69% seen once. Their recognized antigens are unknown. Scientists isolated CD4+ T cells after an approximately 11-day culture period ended. This sample comprised CD4+ T cells from PBMCs cultured without peptide, obtained before COVID-19 vaccination. These receptors came from a human donor who had a prior SARS-CoV-2 infection.

V usage is TRBV19 and J usage is TRBJ1-4; D call uncertain. V lost 4 bases, J lost 0 bases, and 18 bases lay in between. Germline CDR1 LNHDA, CDR2 SQIVND (reference sequence). CDR3 length equals 18 residues. CDR3 in DNA: TGTGCCAGTAGTAGAGTTTTCGAGTCCTTTGCAACTAATGAAAAACTGTTTTTT. Encoded protein: CASSRVFESFATNEKLFF.

The gene calls are TRBV24-1 and TRBJ2-5; no reliable D call. V was clipped by 3 bases and J by 3 bases, with 10 bases between them. The V gene's germline CDR1 is KGHDR and CDR2 SFDVKD. The CDR3 spans 14 residues. The CDR3 reads CATSDRGREETQYF. The CDR3 region has the DNA TGTGCCACCAGTGATAGAGGTCGTGAAGAGACCCAGTACTTC.

The chain has TRBV28 and TRBJ1-5, with D hard to call. Trimming removed 2 bases from V and 4 bases from J, with 18 bases in between. Germline CDR1 and CDR2: MDHEN and SYDVKM. This CDR3 is built from 17 residues. CDR3 nucleotides: TGTGCCAGCAGTTTACGATACGGACGCGGGCTAAATCAGCCCCAGCATTTT. It encodes CASSLRYGRGLNQPQHF.

V is TRBV5-1 and J is TRBJ1-2; perhaps TRBD1 as D (6 bases). V was trimmed by 4 bases and J by 6 bases, leaving 16 bases between them. The CDR3 covers 14 residues. CDR1 and CDR2 (germline): SGHRS, YFSETQ. In DNA, the CDR3 is TGCGCCAGCAGCCAACGCGCAGGGGCCGATGGCTACACCTTC. This encodes CASSQRAGADGYTF.

This chain uses TRBV28 with TRBJ2-1, with 9 nucleotides matching TRBD1. The trim removed 9 bases at V and 0 bases at J, leaving 6 bases unmatched. CDR1 and CDR2 from the germline V gene are MDHEN and SYDVKM. The CDR3 is 15 residues long. The CDR3 is CASTTGGLSYNEQFF. Written as DNA, the CDR3 is TGTGCCAGTACCACAGGGGGCCTCTCCTACAATGAGCAGTTCTTC. The complete variable domain, with remaining parts taken from reference TRBV28 and TRBJ2-1, reads DVKVTQSSRYLVKRTGEKVFLECVQDMDHENMFWYRQDPGLGLRLIYFSYDVKMKEKGDIPEGYSVSREKKERFSLILESASTNQTSMYLCASTTGGLSYNEQFFGPGTRLTVL.

The J gene is TRBJ2-3, the V gene TRBV30; TRBD1 is a possible D gene (5 bases). This CDR3 is built from 16 residues. Germline assignment: CDR1 GTSNPN and CDR2 SVGIG (reference sequence). V was clipped by 1 base and J by 2 bases, with 16 bases between them. This CDR3 reads CAWSGGSPSNTDTQYF. The CDR3 DNA sequence: TGTGCCTGGAGTGGGGGCAGTCCGTCGAACACAGATACGCAGTATTTT. The full variable domain, with the rest looked up from reference TRBV30 and TRBJ2-3, is SQTIHQWPATLVQPVGSPLSLECTVEGTSNPNLYWYRQAAGRGLQLLFYSVGIGQISSEVPQNLSASRPQDRQFILSSKKLLLSDSGFYLCAWSGGSPSNTDTQYFGPGTRLTVL.

The J gene is TRBJ2-3, the V gene TRBV4-2; D ambiguous. From germline, CDR1 is LGHNA and CDR2 YNFKEQ. The CDR3 contains 14 residues. V dropped 3 bases and J dropped 0 bases, with 7 bases sitting between them. The CDR3 bases are TGTGCCAGCAGCCAGGTCGACAGCACAGATACGCAGTATTTT. Translation: CASSQVDSTDTQYF.

The chain carries TRBV7-6 and TRBJ1-3; D ambiguous. CDR1 is SGHVS and CDR2 is FNYEAQ in the germline V gene. The V gene lost 1 base and the J gene lost 4 bases, with 14 bases spanning the gap. The CDR3 contains 16 residues. CDR3 in DNA: TGTGCCAGCAGCTTAGAGGCTGGCCCAGGCGGAAACACCATATATTTT. It specifies CASSLEAGPGGNTIYF.

This sequence joins TRBV28 and TRBJ1-5; D gene uncertain. In germline, CDR1 is MDHEN, CDR2 SYDVKM. This CDR3 region has 17 residues. Between the trimmed V and J ends, which lost 5 bases and 7 bases, there was a span of 24 bases. Here the CDR3 DNA reads TGTGCCAGCAGTAAGAGGCGGTTCGGACCCGGCCGACAGCCCCAGCATTTT. Protein: CASSKRRFGPGRQPQHF.

This clone was seen only a few times. V usage is TRBV7-9 and J usage is TRBJ1-5; a possible D gene is TRBD1 (5 bases). Trimming removed 2 bases at V and 5 bases at J, with 10 bases between. The length of the CDR3 is 14 residues. Germline values: CDR1 SEHNR, CDR2 FQNEAQ (reference sequence). CDR3 sequence (DNA): TGTGCCAGCAGCTTAAAGAAAGGGGATCAGCCCCAGCATTTT. It codes for CASSLKKGDQPQHF.

The DNA of the CDR3 is TGTGCCAGCAGCGGGACGACAGGGAATAATTCACCCCTCCACTTT. This codes for CASSGTTGNNSPLHF. The chain joins TRBV9 to TRBJ1-6, with 7 bases identical to TRBD1. The germline CDR1 and CDR2 sequences are SGDLS and YYNGEE. V shed 3 bases, J shed 5 bases, and the junction held 5 bases outside the gene matches. CDR3 length: 15 residues.

The sample holds one count of this clone. This chain connects TRBV18 to TRBJ2-2, with D perhaps matching TRBD2 (6 bases). Deletions cut 6 bases from V and 2 bases from J, with 10 bases between. This CDR3 region has 14 residues. Germline CDR1 is KGHSH and CDR2 is LQKENI. This chain's CDR3 is CASSSGTNTGELFF. The DNA of the CDR3 is TGTGCCAGCTCGTCCGGGACTAACACCGGGGAGCTGTTTTTT.

The chain joins TRBV2 to TRBJ2-7; 9 nucleotides match TRBD1. The CDR3 runs 14 residues. The V and J ends lost 3 bases and 6 bases, in that order; junction bases with no gene match: 6. Germline values: CDR1 SNHLY, CDR2 FYNNEI. CDR3 loop: CASSDWGQGFEQYF. In DNA form, the CDR3 reads TGTGCCAGCAGTGATTGGGGACAGGGTTTCGAGCAGTACTTC.

This clone was counted between two and nine times. This chain links TRBV9 with TRBJ1-1; maybe TRBD1 (5 bases). V was cut by 4 bases and J by 5 bases, with 15 bases left in between. CDR1 and CDR2 (germline): SGDLS, YYNGEE. The length of the CDR3 is 14 residues. Here the CDR3 reads CASSPGSGGTEAFF. Here the CDR3 DNA reads TGTGCCAGCAGCCCAGGCTCCGGGGGGACTGAAGCTTTCTTT.

Of note for this clone: The junction shows a germline mismatch at one end, possibly a read error. This sequence joins TRBV7-7 and TRBJ2-5; 7 bases are a match to TRBD1. Germline-derived CDR1 and CDR2 are SSHAT and FNYEAQ (reference sequence). The CDR3 totals 14 residues. The CDR3, as DNA: TGTGCTAGCAGCTTAGGCTCAGGGGGTGAGACCCAGTACTTC. This gives the protein CASSLGSGGETQYF.

This clone was detected once. V is TRBV24-1 and J is TRBJ2-5; 9 bases align to TRBD1. V gave up 4 bases and J gave up 5 bases; unmatched junction bases: 7. CDR1 KGHDR and CDR2 SFDVKD come from the germline V gene. The CDR3 has 15 residues. The CDR3: CATSDTGQGGETQYF. For the CDR3, the DNA is TGTGCCACCAGTGACACGGGACAGGGAGGGGAGACCCAGTACTTC.

V gene TRBV11-2 combines with J gene TRBJ2-7; D gene ambiguous. Trimming shortened V by 0 bases and J by 3 bases, and 9 bases separated the two germline ends. The CDR3 runs 14 residues. The germline gives CDR1 SGHAT, CDR2 FQNNGV. In DNA, the CDR3 is TGTGCCAGCAGCTTAGAGCTTCAAAGCTACGAGCAGTACTTC. This sequence encodes CASSLELQSYEQYF.

CDR3 region: CASSFPWGGPHARQPQHF. CDR3 DNA sequence: TGTGCCAGCAGCTTTCCCTGGGGAGGCCCTCACGCACGTCAGCCCCAGCATTTT. V usage is TRBV12-1 and J usage is TRBJ1-5. TRBV12-1 is tagged as a pseudogene. CDR3 length: 18 residues.

The chain carries TRBV24-1 and TRBJ2-3; tentatively, D is TRBD1 (5 bases). CDR3 size: 13 residues. Deletions cut 4 bases from V and 4 bases from J, with 8 bases between. Germline V CDR1 and CDR2: KGHDR, SFDVKD. CDR3 in DNA: TGTGCCACCAGTGACGGACATGCAGATACGCAGTATTTT. Translated: CATSDGHADTQYF.

The chain links TRBV5-1 to TRBJ2-7, with TRBD2 matching over 12 bases. Germline CDR1 is SGHRS and CDR2 is YFSETQ. The CDR3 contains 17 residues. After removal of 1 base from V and 2 bases from J, the junction contained 7 bases not matched to a gene. DNA of the CDR3: TGCGCCAGCAGCTTGTCCCTAGCGGGAGGGTACGCCTACGAGCAGTACTTC. This encodes CASSLSLAGGYAYEQYF.